This T cell receptor beta chain was identified in a study of T cells in Graves' hyperthyroidism and ophthalmopathy. This clonotype occurred a few times. Its matching antigen is unknown. Trimming at V came to 2 bases and at J to 2 bases, leaving 9 bases not matched to a gene. Germline CDR1 MGHRA, CDR2 YSYEKL. This CDR3 is built from 17 residues. Study-level points and caveats: Most clonotypes that expanded in the thyroid above 0.001 also showed up in blood.

Diagnostic decisions used clinical symptoms, serum thyroxine and TRAb, thyroid ultrasound and orbital computed tomography. Amplification targeted TCR beta CDR3 regions from RNA transcripts. Researchers ran a first-round RT-PCR on the TCR CDR3 using the HTBI primer set. TCRdb redid the calling of the multiplex PCR reads with MiXCR, one entry per CDR3 protein. Of under 300,000 distinct CDR3 sequences detected, about 20% appear once; the ten largest clones hold roughly 60%. The rearrangement uses TRBV4-1 and TRBJ2-7, with 10 bases that match TRBD1. The specimen was blood. The clonotype was recovered from a man between 25 and 39 years old with Graves' ophthalmopathy. The chain's CDR3 is CASSQRHTGTGAYEQYF. CDR3 bases: TGCGCCAGCAGCCAAAGGCACACCGGGACAGGGGCCTACGAGCAGTACTTC.